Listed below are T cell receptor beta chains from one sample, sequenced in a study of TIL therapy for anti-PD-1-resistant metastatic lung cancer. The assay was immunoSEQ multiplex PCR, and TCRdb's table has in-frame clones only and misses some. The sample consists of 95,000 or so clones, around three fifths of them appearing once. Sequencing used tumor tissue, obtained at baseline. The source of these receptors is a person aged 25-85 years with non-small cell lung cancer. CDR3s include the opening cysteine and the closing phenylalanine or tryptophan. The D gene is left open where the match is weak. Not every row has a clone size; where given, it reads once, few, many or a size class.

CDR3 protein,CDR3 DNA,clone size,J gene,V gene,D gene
CASRLGLDVGELFF,TGTGCCAGCAGGTTAGGGCTGGATGTCGGGGAGCTGTTTTTT,few,TRBJ2-2,TRBV5-5,.
CASSYGRREQYF,TGTGCCAGCAGTTACGGGCGAAGGGAGCAGTACTTC,many,TRBJ2-7,TRBV6-5,.
CASSLGGSGANVLTF,TGTGCCAGCAGCTTAGGGGGTTCTGGGGCCAACGTCCTGACTTTC,.,TRBJ2-6,TRBV13,.
CASTSRGRGNTGELFF,TGTGCCAGTACCTCCCGGGGACGGGGGAACACCGGGGAGCTGTTTTTT,.,TRBJ2-2,TRBV19,.
CASSPGQGARSNQPQHF,TGTGCCAGTAGTCCGGGACAGGGGGCTCGGAGCAATCAGCCCCAGCATTTT,.,TRBJ1-5,TRBV19,TRBD1
CASRTTGKVHEQYF,TGTGCCAGCAGAACGACAGGGAAGGTCCACGAGCAGTACTTC,.,TRBJ2-7,TRBV6-5,TRBD1
CASSLEVGEQYF,TGTGCCAGCAGCTTGGAAGTCGGCGAGCAGTACTTC,.,TRBJ2-7,TRBV5-4,.
CASSVDGGQTQYF,TGTGCCAGCAGCGTAGATGGGGGACAGACCCAGTACTTC,.,TRBJ2-5,TRBV9,.
CASSLSGGMNTEAFF,TGCGCCAGCAGCTTGTCAGGGGGGATGAACACTGAAGCTTTCTTT,.,TRBJ1-1,TRBV5-1,TRBD1
CASSYPPGQLYEQYF,TGTGCCAGCAGTTACCCTCCGGGACAACTCTACGAGCAGTACTTC,.,TRBJ2-7,TRBV6-2/TRBV6-3,.
CASSPRFDQPQHF,TGTGCCAGCAGCCCCCGGTTTGATCAGCCCCAGCATTTT,.,TRBJ1-5,TRBV12-3/TRBV12-4,.
CASSAPSSGNTIYF,TGTGCCAGCAGCGCGCCAAGCTCTGGAAACACCATATATTTT,many,TRBJ1-3,TRBV9,.
CASSVGEGWRAEKLFF,TGTGCCAGCAGCGTAGGGGAGGGATGGCGAGCTGAAAAACTGTTTTTT,few,TRBJ1-4,TRBV9,.
CASIDRTYGYTF,TGTGCCAGTATCGACAGGACCTATGGCTACACCTTC,.,TRBJ1-2,TRBV19,.
CASSRGETGELFF,TGTGCCAGTTCCAGAGGGGAAACCGGGGAGCTGTTTTTT,few,TRBJ2-2,TRBV2,.
CASSESYEQYF,TGTGCCAGCAGCGAGAGCTACGAGCAGTACTTC,.,TRBJ2-7,TRBV14,.
CASSLSGTSGSYEQYF,TGTGCCAGCAGCTTAAGTGGGACTAGCGGATCCTACGAGCAGTACTTC,.,TRBJ2-7,TRBV11-1,TRBD2
CASSYSRSSYEQYF,TGTGCCAGCAGTTACTCCAGGAGCTCCTACGAGCAGTACTTC,.,TRBJ2-7,TRBV6-5,.
CASSHAGTYGGNEQFF,TGCGCCAGCAGCCACGCTGGGACTTACGGGGGCAATGAGCAGTTCTTC,.,TRBJ2-1,TRBV4-3,.
CASSFLPKETQYF,TGTGCCAGCAGTTTTCTCCCCAAAGAGACCCAGTACTTC,.,TRBJ2-5,TRBV27,.
CASSLRGAPAETQYF,TGTGCCAGCAGCCTTCGTGGGGCGCCCGCAGAGACCCAGTACTTC,.,TRBJ2-5,TRBV4-2,.
CASSPDRGELFF,TGCGCCAGCAGCCCGGACAGGGGGGAGCTGTTTTTT,.,TRBJ2-2,TRBV5-1,TRBD1
CASSIPGSEAFF,TGTGCCAGTAGTATACCGGGGTCTGAAGCTTTCTTT,many,TRBJ1-1,TRBV19,.
CAISAEDNYGYTF,TGTGCCATCAGTGCTGAGGATAACTATGGCTACACCTTC,.,TRBJ1-2,TRBV10-3,.
CASSTVKGNTGELFF,TGTGCCAGCAGCACGGTGAAGGGAAACACCGGGGAGCTGTTTTTT,.,TRBJ2-2,TRBV11-2,.
CASSLTGGVETQYF,TGTGCCAGCAGCTTAACGGGAGGGGTTGAGACCCAGTACTTC,.,TRBJ2-5,TRBV7-3,TRBD2
CASSSTSGRGTQYF,TGTGCCAGCAGCTCAACTAGCGGGAGAGGGACCCAGTACTTC,.,TRBJ2-5,TRBV7-9,TRBD2
CASSQERDRGHYGYTF,TGCGCCAGCAGCCAAGAAAGGGACAGGGGGCACTATGGCTACACCTTC,many,TRBJ1-2,TRBV4-3,TRBD1
CATAAAYSNQPQHF,TGTGCCACCGCGGCTGCTTATAGCAATCAGCCCCAGCATTTT,.,TRBJ1-5,TRBV27,.
CASSLFNQGASGYTF,TGTGCCAGCAGCCTTTTTAATCAGGGGGCGAGTGGCTACACCTTC,.,TRBJ1-2,TRBV28,TRBD1
CASSLGASGSGANVLTF,TGCGCCAGCAGCTTGGGGGCTAGCGGGTCTGGGGCCAACGTCCTGACTTTC,.,TRBJ2-6,TRBV5-1,TRBD2
CASSFTTDSYEQYF,TGTGCCAGCAGCTTTACCACAGACTCCTACGAGCAGTACTTC,.,TRBJ2-7,TRBV11-3,.
CASSLRQGLREQYF,TGTGCCAGCAGCTTACGACAGGGGCTTCGGGAGCAGTACTTC,.,TRBJ2-7,TRBV13,TRBD1
CASSPPQETQYF,TGTGCCAGCAGCCCCCCCCAAGAGACCCAGTACTTC,once,TRBJ2-5,TRBV7-2,.
CAWSRGFYEQYF,TGTGCCTGGAGCAGGGGATTCTACGAGCAGTACTTC,.,TRBJ2-7,TRBV30,.
CATSEAAGNYNEQFF,TGTGCCACCAGTGAGGCAGCGGGCAACTACAATGAGCAGTTCTTC,.,TRBJ2-1,TRBV24-1,.
CASSLGGWADQPQHF,TGCGCCAGCAGCTTGGGGGGTTGGGCAGATCAGCCCCAGCATTTT,.,TRBJ1-5,TRBV5-1,.
CASSLALAGEQFF,TGTGCCAGCAGCTTAGCTCTAGCGGGGGAGCAGTTCTTC,few,TRBJ2-1,TRBV11-2,TRBD2
CASSLRDSQPQHF,TGTGCCAGCAGTTTAAGGGACAGTCAGCCCCAGCATTTT,.,TRBJ1-5,TRBV12-3/TRBV12-4,TRBD1
CSAGQNNEQFF,TGCAGCGCGGGACAGAACAATGAGCAGTTCTTC,.,TRBJ2-1,TRBV29-1,TRBD1
CARGASQYF,TGTGCCAGGGGCGCGTCCCAGTACTTC,.,TRBJ2-5,TRBV7-3,.
CSVRTGGAGGYTF,TGCAGCGTTAGGACAGGGGGCGCAGGGGGCTACACCTTC,once,TRBJ1-2,TRBV29-1,TRBD1
CASSSTSGRQNTEAFF,TGTGCCAGCAGTTCCACCTCGGGACGCCAGAACACTGAAGCTTTCTTT,.,TRBJ1-1,TRBV6-2/TRBV6-3,.
CASSLGVSSGEQFF,TGCGCCAGCAGCTTGGGGGTGTCTAGCGGTGAGCAGTTCTTC,few,TRBJ2-1,TRBV5-1,TRBD2
CASTGDSYNEQFF,TGTGCCAGCACGGGGGACTCCTACAATGAGCAGTTCTTC,.,TRBJ2-1,TRBV11-2,.
CSVGGPIKNIQYF,TGCAGCGTTGGCGGCCCGATCAAAAACATTCAGTACTTC,.,TRBJ2-4,TRBV29-1,.
CAWSISGANVLTF,TGTGCCTGGAGTATCTCTGGGGCCAACGTCCTGACTTTC,once,TRBJ2-6,TRBV30,.
CASSQVGRGAKNIQYF,TGTGCCAGCAGCCAAGTTGGGAGGGGAGCCAAAAACATTCAGTACTTC,.,TRBJ2-4,TRBV14,TRBD2
CASSQGSSYEQYF,TGTGCCAGCAGCCAGGGGAGCTCCTACGAGCAGTACTTC,.,TRBJ2-7,TRBV7-3,.